Listed here are 8 T cell receptor beta chains from one sample, sequenced in a study of T cell repertoires in cytomegalovirus infection. The antigens for these receptors are not known. TCRdb reprocessed the reads with MiXCR, giving one entry per CDR3 protein. The sample lists about 310,000 distinct CDR3 sequences, just under 25% occurring once. The sequencing here drew on cultured PBMCs, taken from culture after CMV antigen stimulation. Receptors were obtained from a human donor in good health (CMV status not recorded). Some clones in this sample may be carry-over from other donors' samples.

The V and J genes are TRBV11-2 and TRBJ1-1; D uncertain. CDR1 SGHAT and CDR2 FQNNGV come from the germline V gene. V was pared by 4 bases and J by 7 bases, with 10 bases between. The CDR3 contains 12 residues. The CDR3 reads CASSSDGFEAFF. The CDR3 DNA reads TGTGCCAGCAGCTCGGACGGCTTTGAAGCTTTCTTT.

This clonotype has a count of ten or more. The J gene is TRBJ2-3, the V gene TRBV19; D is perhaps TRBD1 or TRBD2 (5 bases each). The CDR3 loop spans 15 amino acids. CDR1 and CDR2 from the germline V gene are LNHDA and SQIVND (reference sequence). The V gene lost 7 bases and the J gene lost 1 base, with 15 bases spanning the gap. The CDR3 region is CASKMGRARTDTQYF. The CDR3 DNA reads TGTGCCAGTAAGATGGGGCGGGCGCGCACAGATACGCAGTATTTT.

The table lists this clonotype with many counts. Written as DNA, the CDR3 is TGTGCCAGCACTCGAGGACAGACCTCTGGGGCCAACGTCCTGACTTTC. Amino acids: CASTRGQTSGANVLTF. V usage is TRBV12-3 or TRBV12-4 and J usage is TRBJ2-6, with D perhaps matching TRBD1 (6 bases). The CDR3 has 16 amino acids. Trimming stripped 7 bases from V and 0 bases from J, with 13 bases between.

The V and J genes are TRBV15 and TRBJ2-1; perhaps TRBD1 as D (6 bases). Germline V lookup: CDR1 LNHNV, CDR2 YYDKDF (reference sequence). The CDR3 consists of 15 residues. V was cut by 0 bases and J by 8 bases, with 14 bases left in between. CDR3 sequence reads: CATSRDRGRGDEQFF. The CDR3 region has the DNA TGTGCCACCAGCAGAGATCGTGGCAGGGGCGATGAGCAGTTCTTC.

This chain connects TRBV19 to TRBJ2-5; 11 positions agree with TRBD2. Germline trimming cut 4 bases from V and 5 bases from J; bases unmatched to any gene: 9. The CDR3 sequence is 16 residues long. Per germline, CDR1 LNHDA and CDR2 SQIVND (reference sequence). CDR3 DNA: TGTGCCAGTAGTAGGTTAGCGGGAGGGGAATGGGAGACCCAGTACTTC. This sequence encodes CASSRLAGGEWETQYF.

This clonotype has only a few counts. The chain recombines TRBV12-3 or TRBV12-4 with TRBJ1-5; 8 nucleotides agree with TRBD1. This CDR3 region has 14 residues. Losses at the gene ends were 6 bases for V and 7 bases for J; bases not matched to a gene: 8. This CDR3 is CASRPDRGGQPQHF. The CDR3 region has the DNA TGTGCCAGCAGACCCGACAGGGGCGGCCAGCCCCAGCATTTT.

The table lists this clonotype with many counts. This chain joins TRBV7-6 and TRBJ2-3, with TRBD1 identical over 8 bases. From germline, CDR1 is SGHVS and CDR2 FNYEAQ. Trimming at V came to 4 bases and at J to 1 base, leaving 4 bases not matched to a gene. This CDR3 has 15 amino acids. The CDR3, as DNA: TGTGCCAGCAGCTGGACAGGGTACGGCACAGATACGCAGTATTTT. Its translation is CASSWTGYGTDTQYF. The whole variable domain, filled in from reference TRBV7-6 and TRBJ2-3, reads GAGVSQSPRYKVTKRGQDVALRCDPISGHVSLYWYRQALGQGPEFLTYFNYEAQQDKSGLPNDRFSAERPEGSISTLTIQRTEQRDSAMYRCASSWTGYGTDTQYFGPGTRLTVL.

This clonotype was picked up many times. The V and J genes are TRBV5-4 and TRBJ1-1; 7 positions match TRBD1. The CDR3 consists of 15 residues. The V gene end was trimmed by 4 bases and the J gene end by 4 bases; junction bases not matched to a gene: 10. Germline CDR1 reads SGHNT; CDR2 reads YYREEE (reference sequence). Here the CDR3 reads CASSAETGSVTEAFF. The CDR3 DNA follows: TGTGCCAGCAGCGCCGAGACAGGGAGCGTCACTGAAGCTTTCTTT.